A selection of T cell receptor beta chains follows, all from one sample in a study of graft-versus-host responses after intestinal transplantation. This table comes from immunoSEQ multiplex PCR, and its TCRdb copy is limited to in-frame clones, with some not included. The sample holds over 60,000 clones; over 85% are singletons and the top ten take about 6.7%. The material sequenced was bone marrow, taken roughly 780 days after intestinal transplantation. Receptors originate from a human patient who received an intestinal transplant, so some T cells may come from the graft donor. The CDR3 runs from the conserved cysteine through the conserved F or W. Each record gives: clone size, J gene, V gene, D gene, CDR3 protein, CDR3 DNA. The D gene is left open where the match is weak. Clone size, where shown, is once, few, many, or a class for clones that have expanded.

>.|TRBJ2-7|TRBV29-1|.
CSVAPGLYEQYF
TGCAGCGTCGCACCGGGACTCTACGAGCAGTACTTC
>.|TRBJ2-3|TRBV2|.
CASSRLNTDTQYF
TGTGCCAGCAGCCGACTTAACACAGATACGCAGTATTTT
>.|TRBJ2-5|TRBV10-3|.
CAISEPTLAPANETQYF
TGTGCCATCAGTGAGCCCACCCTAGCGCCCGCCAACGAGACCCAGTACTTC
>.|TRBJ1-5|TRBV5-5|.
CASSLGGDPTQHF
TGTGCCAGCAGCTTGGGGGGGGATCCCACCCAGCATTTT
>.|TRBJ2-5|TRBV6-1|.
CASSVYFDIEETQYF
TGTGCCAGCAGTGTATACTTCGATATCGAAGAGACCCAGTACTTC
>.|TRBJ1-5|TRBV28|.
CASTLGGGQPQHF
TGTGCCAGCACCCTGGGGGGGGGACAGCCCCAGCATTTT
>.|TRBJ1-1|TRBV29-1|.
CSGRGLYTEAFF
TGCAGCGGCAGGGGTCTGTACACTGAAGCTTTCTTT
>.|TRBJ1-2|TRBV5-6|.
CASSLQGIHGYTF
TGTGCCAGCAGCCTTCAGGGTATTCATGGCTACACCTTC
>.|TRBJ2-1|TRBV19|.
CASSLTPIAANEQFF
TGTGCCAGTAGTCTTACACCCATAGCGGCCAATGAGCAGTTCTTC
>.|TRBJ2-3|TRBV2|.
CASRSTGTPNIDTQYF
TGTGCCAGCAGATCAACCGGGACACCTAATATAGATACGCAGTATTTT
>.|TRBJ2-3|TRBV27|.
CASSPGVGASTDTQYF
TGTGCCAGCAGTCCCGGGGTAGGGGCTAGCACAGATACGCAGTATTTT
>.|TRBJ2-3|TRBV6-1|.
CASSDGVARTDTQYF
TGTGCCAGCAGCGATGGGGTAGCGCGCACAGATACGCAGTATTTT
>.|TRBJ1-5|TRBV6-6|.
CASSYSRGDWDQPQHF
TGTGCCAGCAGTTACTCGCGGGGGGATTGGGATCAGCCCCAGCATTTT
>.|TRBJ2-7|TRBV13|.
CASSINREESYEQYF
TGTGCCAGCAGCATAAACAGGGAGGAGTCCTACGAGCAGTACTTC
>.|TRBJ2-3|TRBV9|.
CASSVEEPLSGEISFTDTQYF
TGTGCCAGCAGCGTAGAGGAACCACTTAGCGGAGAGATATCGTTCACAGATACGCAGTATTTT
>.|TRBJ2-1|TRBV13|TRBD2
CASSGREGPGLYNEQFF
TGTGCCAGCAGCGGCCGAGAGGGACCGGGACTATACAATGAGCAGTTCTTC
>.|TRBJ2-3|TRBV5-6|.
CASSEDSSTQPNTQYF
TGTGCCAGCAGCGAGGACAGTTCCACCCAGCCAAATACGCAGTATTTT
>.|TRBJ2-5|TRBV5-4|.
CASSLSLRKETQYF
TGTGCCAGCAGCTTGAGTTTAAGAAAAGAGACCCAGTACTTC
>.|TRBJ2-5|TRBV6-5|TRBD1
CASSYFDRGRGETQYF
TGTGCCAGCAGTTACTTTGACAGGGGGCGCGGGGAGACCCAGTACTTC
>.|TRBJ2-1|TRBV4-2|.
CASSQDGGSYNEQFF
TGTGCCAGCAGCCAAGATGGGGGCTCCTACAATGAGCAGTTCTTC
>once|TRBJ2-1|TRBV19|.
CASSMEGGYDNEQFF
TGTGCCAGTAGTATGGAGGGGGGCTACGACAATGAGCAGTTCTTC
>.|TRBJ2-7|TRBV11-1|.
CASSPDILAGEQYF
TGTGCCAGCAGCCCAGACATTCTAGCTGGTGAGCAGTACTTC
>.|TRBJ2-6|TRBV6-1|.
CASTRVSGANVLTF
TGTGCCAGCACGAGAGTGTCCGGGGCCAACGTCCTGACTTTC
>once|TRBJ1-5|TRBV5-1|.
CASSLAGLNQPQHF
TGCGCCAGCAGCTTGGCGGGGCTAAATCAGCCCCAGCATTTT
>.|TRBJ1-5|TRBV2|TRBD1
CASSYGQDPSQPQHF
TGTGCCAGCAGTTACGGACAGGACCCAAGTCAGCCCCAGCATTTT
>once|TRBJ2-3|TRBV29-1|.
CSVEGDFDDTDTQYF
TGCAGCGTTGAAGGGGACTTCGACGACACAGATACGCAGTATTTT
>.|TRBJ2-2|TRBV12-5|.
CASDRQSGAGELFF
TGTGCTAGTGACAGACAGTCCGGAGCCGGGGAGCTGTTTTTT
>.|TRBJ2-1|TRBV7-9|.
CASSLSSGQFF
TGTGCCAGCAGCTTAAGTTCAGGTCAGTTCTTC
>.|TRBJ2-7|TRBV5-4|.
CASSSGAYEQYF
TGTGCCAGCAGCTCCGGGGCCTACGAGCAGTACTTC
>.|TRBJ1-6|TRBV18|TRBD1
CASSPRDRGLSPLHF
TGTGCCAGCTCACCACGGGACAGGGGTTTATCACCCCTCCACTTT
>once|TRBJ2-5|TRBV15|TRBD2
CATSRDPTFLAGEETQYF
TGTGCCACCAGCAGAGACCCCACCTTCCTAGCGGGGGAAGAGACCCAGTACTTC
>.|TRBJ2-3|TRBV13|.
CASSPHSLPDTQYF
TGTGCCAGCAGCCCGCACAGTTTACCAGATACGCAGTATTTT
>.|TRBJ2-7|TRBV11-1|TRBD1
CASSLQSTGGYEQYF
TGTGCCAGCAGCCTACAGTCGACAGGGGGCTACGAGCAGTACTTC
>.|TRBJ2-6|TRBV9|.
CASSVVTAGANVLTF
TGTGCCAGCAGCGTAGTAACTGCCGGGGCCAACGTCCTGACTTTC
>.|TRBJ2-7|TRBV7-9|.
CAEQLDDSYEQYF
TGTGCTGAGCAGCTCGACGATTCCTACGAGCAGTACTTC
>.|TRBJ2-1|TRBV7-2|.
CASSLGDYNEQFF
TGTGCCAGCAGCTTAGGGGACTACAATGAGCAGTTCTTC
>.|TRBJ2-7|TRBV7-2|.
CASSLGRNRDEQYF
TGTGCCAGCAGCTTAGGCCGAAACAGGGACGAGCAGTACTTC
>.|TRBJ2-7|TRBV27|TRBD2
CASTQLAGGLGEQYF
TGTGCCAGCACCCAACTAGCGGGAGGGTTAGGCGAGCAGTACTTC
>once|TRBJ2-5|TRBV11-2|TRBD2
CASSTTRTSGTQETQYF
TGTGCCAGCAGCACCACCCGGACTAGCGGGACTCAAGAGACCCAGTACTTC
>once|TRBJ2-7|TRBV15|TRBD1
CATSRELTGTREQYF
TGTGCCACCAGCAGGGAACTGACAGGGACCCGCGAGCAGTACTTC
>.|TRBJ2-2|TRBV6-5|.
CASSYSMWAPGELFF
TGTGCCAGCAGTTACTCGATGTGGGCACCCGGGGAGCTGTTTTTT
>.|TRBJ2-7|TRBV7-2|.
CASSVFETGPYEQYF
TGTGCCAGCAGCGTATTCGAGACAGGACCCTACGAGCAGTACTTC
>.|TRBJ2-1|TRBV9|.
CASSVGDSGDEQFF
TGTGCCAGCAGCGTAGGGGACTCGGGGGATGAGCAGTTCTTC
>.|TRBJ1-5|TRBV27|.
CASSQRGRRDQPQHF
TGTGCCAGCAGTCAACGGGGGAGGAGGGATCAGCCCCAGCATTTT
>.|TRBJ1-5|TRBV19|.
CASSIFDQPQHF
TGTGCCAGTAGTATTTTCGATCAGCCCCAGCATTTT
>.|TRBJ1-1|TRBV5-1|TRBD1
CASSLAGGDTEAFF
TGCGCCAGCAGCTTGGCAGGGGGCGACACTGAAGCTTTCTTT
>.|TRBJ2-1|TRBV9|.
CASSVASGYNEQFF
TGTGCCAGCAGCGTAGCATCGGGTTACAATGAGCAGTTCTTC
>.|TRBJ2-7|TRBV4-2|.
CASSGRLGESVYEQYF
TGTGCCAGCAGCGGCCGCCTGGGGGAGTCCGTTTACGAGCAGTACTTC